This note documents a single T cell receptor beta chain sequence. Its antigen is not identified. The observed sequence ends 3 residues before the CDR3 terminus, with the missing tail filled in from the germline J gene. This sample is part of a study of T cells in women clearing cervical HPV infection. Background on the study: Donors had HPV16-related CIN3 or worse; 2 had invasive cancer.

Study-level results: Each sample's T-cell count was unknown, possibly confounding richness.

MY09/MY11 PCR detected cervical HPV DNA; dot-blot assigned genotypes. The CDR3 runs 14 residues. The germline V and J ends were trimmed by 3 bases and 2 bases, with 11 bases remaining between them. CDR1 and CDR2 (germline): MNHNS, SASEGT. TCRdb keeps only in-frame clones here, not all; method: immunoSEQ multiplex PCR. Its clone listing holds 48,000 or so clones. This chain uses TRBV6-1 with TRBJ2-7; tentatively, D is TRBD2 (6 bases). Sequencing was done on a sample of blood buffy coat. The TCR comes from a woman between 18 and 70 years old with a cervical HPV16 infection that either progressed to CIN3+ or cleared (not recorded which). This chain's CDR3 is CASSDERVPYEQYF. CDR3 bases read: TGTGCCAGCAGTGACGAGCGGGTTCCCTACGAG.